This T cell receptor (beta chain) originates from a study of cytomegalovirus exposure and HLA in healthy donors. Study observations and caveats: The authors later linked a missense DCLRE1C variant to TCR beta V- and J-gene trimming. Rare sequences made up most TCRs, while some public TCRs were found in many donors.

As regards this clone: Its matching antigen is unknown. In the same sample, other DNA sequences code for this CDR3.

The PCR employed 60 Vbeta primers together with 13 Jbeta primers. Only in-frame clones appear in the TCRdb table, and some are missing; sequencing was by immunoSEQ multiplex PCR. The sample comprises 150,000 to 200,000 clones, about four fifths of which are singletons, and approximately 6% rests with the top ten. The TCR originated in a woman aged 25 to 39 in good health and CMV-seropositive. Material for sequencing was PBMCs.

The CDR3 DNA follows: TGCGCCAGCAGAACCCAGGGGACAGCATCCGGCTACACCTTC. Amino acids: CASRTQGTASGYTF. V usage is TRBV5-1 and J usage is TRBJ1-2, with 7 bases that match TRBD1. The CDR3 runs to 14 residues. V was clipped by 5 bases and J by 8 bases; unmatched bases: 12. Germline V CDR1 and CDR2: SGHRS, YFSETQ.